This passage covers 19 T cell receptor beta chains from one sample sequenced in a study of cytomegalovirus exposure and HLA in healthy donors. Clones were sequenced by immunoSEQ multiplex PCR, and TCRdb holds only the in-frame ones, with some missing. The sample includes about 130,000 clones, about 88% of them seen just once. Sequencing was done on a sample of PBMCs. The receptor source for this set is a woman younger than 30 in good health and CMV-seronegative.

The chain couples TRBV5-4 to TRBJ1-1; TRBD1 is a possible D gene (5 bases). The germline V and J ends were trimmed by 0 bases and 8 bases, with 8 bases remaining between them. The CDR3 has 12 residues. Germline loops: CDR1 SGHNT, CDR2 YYREEE (reference sequence). The chain's CDR3 is CASSLGRGEAFF. The CDR3, as DNA: TGTGCCAGCAGCTTGGGGAGGGGCGAAGCTTTCTTT. Together with reference TRBV5-4 and TRBJ1-1, the CDR3 gives the full variable domain: ETGVTQSPTHLIKTRGQQVTLRCSSQSGHNTVSWYQQALGQGPQFIFQYYREEENGRGNFPPRFSGLQFPNYSSELNVNALELDDSALYLCASSLGRGEAFFGQGTRLTVV.

The rearrangement uses TRBV28 and TRBJ1-1; D unclear. CDR1 and CDR2 from the germline V gene are MDHEN and SYDVKM. The CDR3 totals 13 residues. V was cut by 1 base and J by 3 bases, with 6 bases left in between. The CDR3 sequence: CASSLFGDTEAFF. DNA of the CDR3: TGTGCCAGCAGTTTATTCGGAGACACTGAAGCTTTCTTT.

There are a few counts of this clone. The chain couples TRBV29-1 to TRBJ1-2, with D unresolved. CDR1 and CDR2 (germline): SQVTM, ANQGSEA. This CDR3 has 12 amino acids. V shed 1 base and J shed 3 bases, with 6 bases lying between them. CDR3: CSVEGSDYGYTF. DNA of the CDR3: TGCAGCGTTGAAGGCAGCGACTATGGCTACACCTTC.

V and J are TRBV28 and TRBJ2-7; 11 bases line up with TRBD2. Germline lookup yields CDR1 MDHEN and CDR2 SYDVKM. The CDR3 runs to 15 residues. V shed 4 bases, J shed 2 bases, and the junction held 4 bases outside the gene matches. The CDR3 region has the DNA TGTGCCAGCAGTTCTCCGGGACTAGCGGCCTACGAGCAGTACTTC. Amino acids: CASSSPGLAAYEQYF.

The CDR3, as DNA: TGTGCCAGCCGGGGGGAGTCAGATACGCAGTATTTT. Translation: CASRGESDTQYF. The chain is built from TRBV5-8 and TRBJ2-3; 7 bases match TRBD2. The CDR3 totals 12 residues. With 7 bases clipped from V and 4 bases from J, the junction kept 3 bases outside the gene matches. Germline V gene lookup returns CDR1 SGHTS and CDR2 YDEGEE.

The rearrangement links TRBV28 to TRBJ1-4; 7 nucleotides agree with TRBD1. The CDR3 loop spans 15 amino acids. CDR1 and CDR2 from the germline V gene are MDHEN and SYDVKM. The V segment lost 6 bases and the J segment 7 bases; nucleotides outside the gene matches: 11. CDR3 bases: TGTGCCAGCAGCATCTCAGGGGGGCGTAGTGAAAAACTGTTTTTT. Protein product: CASSISGGRSEKLFF.

This clone came up once. V usage is TRBV7-2 and J usage is TRBJ2-2, with a possible D match to TRBD2 (6 bases). V gave up 3 bases and J gave up 5 bases, with 16 bases separating them. Looked up from germline, CDR1 is SGHTA and CDR2 is FQGNSA. The CDR3 has 16 residues. CDR3 sequence: CASSFMGLVGTGELFF. The CDR3 bases are TGTGCCAGCAGCTTCATGGGACTCGTGGGGACCGGGGAGCTGTTTTTT.

The chain couples TRBV29-1 to TRBJ1-1; TRBD1 is a possible D gene (5 bases). Looked up from germline, CDR1 is SQVTM and CDR2 is ANQGSEA. There are 14 residues in the CDR3. Trimming took off 4 bases at V and 0 bases at J, with 12 bases between the two ends. The chain's CDR3 is CSVGSGLLNTEAFF. CDR3 DNA sequence: TGCAGCGTTGGGTCGGGACTTCTGAACACTGAAGCTTTCTTT.

This chain uses TRBV5-4 with TRBJ2-5; 7 bases are shared with TRBD2. Trimming at V came to 0 bases and at J to 1 base, leaving 3 bases not matched to a gene. The CDR3 spans 15 residues. Germline CDR1 and CDR2: SGHNT and YYREEE (reference sequence). CDR3 in amino acids: CASSLEAGRQETQYF. CDR3 sequence (DNA): TGTGCCAGCAGCTTGGAAGCGGGACGCCAAGAGACCCAGTACTTC.

The rearrangement uses TRBV28 and TRBJ1-1; a possible D gene is TRBD1 (6 bases). The germline gives CDR1 MDHEN, CDR2 SYDVKM. The CDR3 extends over 13 amino acids. The ends were cut back, 6 bases at V and 2 bases at J, with 10 bases in the middle. The CDR3 protein is CASRKQGNTEAFF. The CDR3 DNA follows: TGTGCCAGCAGAAAACAGGGAAACACTGAAGCTTTCTTT.

The chain employs TRBV5-6 and TRBJ1-1; maybe TRBD1 (6 bases). The germline V gene encodes CDR1 SGHDT and CDR2 YYEEEE. This CDR3 comprises 13 residues. Deletions cut 2 bases from V and 8 bases from J, with 13 bases between. CDR3 residues: CASSFFSGQEAFF. In nucleotides, the CDR3 is TGTGCCAGCAGCTTCTTTTCTGGACAGGAAGCTTTCTTT.

The chain carries TRBV4-1 and TRBJ1-1, with 9 bases matching TRBD1. Germline V CDR1 and CDR2: MGHRA, YSYEKL. V lost 3 bases, J lost 1 base, and 3 bases stayed unmatched. This CDR3 is built from 15 residues. CDR3 in amino acids: CASSQGDRENTEAFF. CDR3 bases: TGCGCCAGCAGCCAGGGGGACAGGGAGAACACTGAAGCTTTCTTT.

The rearrangement links TRBV15 to TRBJ1-1; D is perhaps TRBD1 (6 bases). Germline-derived CDR1 and CDR2 are LNHNV and YYDKDF (reference sequence). The CDR3 runs to 15 residues. V was cut by 7 bases and J by 1 base, with 16 bases left in between. The CDR3 DNA is TGTGCCACCACCGCGGACAGCCTTAGGAACACTGAAGCTTTCTTT. This translates into CATTADSLRNTEAFF.

The V call is TRBV28, the J call TRBJ1-3; D ambiguous. The CDR3 runs 14 residues. CDR1 is MDHEN and CDR2 is SYDVKM in the germline V gene. The germline V and J ends were trimmed by 8 bases and 0 bases, with 11 bases remaining between them. The CDR3 sequence is CASSRPSSGNTIYF. The CDR3 DNA reads as TGTGCCAGCTCTAGACCGAGCTCTGGAAACACCATATATTTT.

V gene TRBV19 combines with J gene TRBJ2-2; D gene ambiguous. CDR3 length: 16 amino acids. V lost 1 base to trimming and J lost 2 bases, with 11 bases between them. Germline assignment: CDR1 LNHDA and CDR2 SQIVND (reference sequence). CDR3 loop: CASSIVLADNTGELFF. For the CDR3, the DNA is TGTGCCAGTAGTATAGTACTTGCGGATAACACCGGGGAGCTGTTTTTT.

In its sample, this clone was seen a few times. The chain uses TRBV7-6 and TRBJ1-3; D is perhaps TRBD1 (5 bases). CDR3 length: 16 residues. Trimming took 1 base from V and 3 from J, leaving 13 bases between them. Germline values: CDR1 SGHVS, CDR2 FNYEAQ. CDR3 DNA: TGTGCCAGCAGCTTAGGCGGGAGGCAGGGTGGAAACACCATATATTTT. The encoded protein is CASSLGGRQGGNTIYF.

The J gene is TRBJ2-7, the V gene TRBV30; unclear D gene. CDR1 GTSNPN and CDR2 SVGIG come from the germline V gene (reference sequence). V lost 5 bases and J 0 bases, leaving 5 bases between the germline ends. This CDR3 spans 11 amino acids. The CDR3 region is CAWGNSYEQYF. CDR3 sequence (DNA): TGTGCCTGGGGCAACTCCTACGAGCAGTACTTC.

The gene calls are TRBV10-1 and TRBJ2-1; D gene ambiguous. Germline V gene lookup returns CDR1 WNHNN and CDR2 SYGVQD (reference sequence). Trimming took 6 bases from V and 9 from J, leaving 12 bases between them. There are 12 residues in the CDR3. The CDR3 loop reads CASRREEGEQFF. The CDR3 bases are TGCGCCAGCAGAAGAGAGGAAGGTGAGCAGTTCTTC.

The chain links TRBV28 to TRBJ2-1; 9 bases agree with TRBD1. Unmatched junction bases numbered 6, after V lost 3 bases and J lost 3 bases. Germline lookup yields CDR1 MDHEN and CDR2 SYDVKM. The CDR3 extends over 16 amino acids. For the CDR3, the DNA is TGTGCCAGCAGTTTCCCGCGGACAGGGGACTACAATGAGCAGTTCTTC. This encodes CASSFPRTGDYNEQFF.